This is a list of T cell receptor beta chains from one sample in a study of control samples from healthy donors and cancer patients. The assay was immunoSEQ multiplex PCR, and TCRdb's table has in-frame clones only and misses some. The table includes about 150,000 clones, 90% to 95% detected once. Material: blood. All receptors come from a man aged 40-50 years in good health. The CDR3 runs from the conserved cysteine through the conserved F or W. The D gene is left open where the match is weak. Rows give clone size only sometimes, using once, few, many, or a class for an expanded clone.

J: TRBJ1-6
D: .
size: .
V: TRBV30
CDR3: CAWTSPSSYNSPLHF
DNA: TGTGCCTGGACCAGTCCTAGCTCCTATAATTCACCCCTCCACTTT

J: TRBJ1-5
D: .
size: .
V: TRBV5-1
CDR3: CASSADGDSNQPQHF
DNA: TGCGCCAGCAGCGCCGACGGAGATAGCAATCAGCCCCAGCATTTT

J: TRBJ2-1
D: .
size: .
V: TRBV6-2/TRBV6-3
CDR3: CASSYQSGDVNEQFF
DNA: TGTGCCAGCAGTTATCAATCAGGGGACGTCAATGAGCAGTTCTTC

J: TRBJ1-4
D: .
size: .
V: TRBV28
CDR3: CASSWDEAATNEKLFF
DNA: TGTGCCAGCAGTTGGGACGAGGCTGCAACTAATGAAAAACTGTTTTTT

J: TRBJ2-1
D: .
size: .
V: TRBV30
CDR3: CAWSGVAYNEQFF
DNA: TGTGCCTGGAGCGGGGTTGCCTACAATGAGCAGTTCTTC

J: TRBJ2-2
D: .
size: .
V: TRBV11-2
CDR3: CASSPRPELFF
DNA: TGTGCCAGCAGCCCCCGGCCGGAGCTGTTTTTT

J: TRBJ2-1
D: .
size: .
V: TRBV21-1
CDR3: CASSKASGGVSSYNEQFF
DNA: TGTGCCAGCAGCAAAGCTAGCGGGGGGGTTAGTTCCTACAATGAGCAGTTCTTC

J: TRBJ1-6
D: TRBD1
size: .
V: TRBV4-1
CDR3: CASSQGQGPVSPLHF
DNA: TGCGCCAGCAGCCAAGGACAGGGCCCGGTTTCACCCCTCCACTTT

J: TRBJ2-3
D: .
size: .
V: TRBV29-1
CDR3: CSVRERPSTDTQYF
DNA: TGCAGCGTCCGTGAGCGGCCGAGCACAGATACGCAGTATTTT

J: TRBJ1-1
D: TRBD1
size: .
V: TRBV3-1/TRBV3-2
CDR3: CASSSGTAGSTEAFF
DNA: TGTGCCAGCAGCTCGGGGACAGCAGGTAGCACTGAAGCTTTCTTT

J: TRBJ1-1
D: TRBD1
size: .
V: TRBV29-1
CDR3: CSAGQDPLAFF
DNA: TGCAGCGCTGGACAGGACCCCCTGGCTTTCTTT

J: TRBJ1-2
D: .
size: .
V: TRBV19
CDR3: CASSRVGTYGYTF
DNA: TGTGCCAGTAGCAGGGTTGGGACCTATGGCTACACCTTC

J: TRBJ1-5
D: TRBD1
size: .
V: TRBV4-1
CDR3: CASSQDGTGRGQPQHF
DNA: TGCGCCAGCAGCCAAGATGGGACAGGGAGGGGTCAGCCCCAGCATTTT

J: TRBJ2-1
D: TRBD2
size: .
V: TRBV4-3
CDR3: CASSQEGLAGYNEQFF
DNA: TGCGCCAGCAGCCAAGAAGGTCTAGCGGGGTACAATGAGCAGTTCTTC

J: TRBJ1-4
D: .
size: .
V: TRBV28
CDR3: CASSPYTGMGEKLFF
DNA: TGTGCCAGCAGTCCCTATACGGGAATGGGAGAAAAACTGTTTTTT

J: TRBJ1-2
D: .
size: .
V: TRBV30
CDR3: CAWSLGQGIDYGYTF
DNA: TGTGCCTGGAGTCTGGGTCAGGGGATTGACTATGGCTACACCTTC

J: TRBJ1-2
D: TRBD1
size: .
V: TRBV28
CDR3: CAGTSGTGLDGYTF
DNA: TGTGCCGGTACCTCCGGGACAGGGTTGGATGGCTACACCTTC

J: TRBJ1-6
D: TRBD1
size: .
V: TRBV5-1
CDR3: CASTSQGGGPLHF
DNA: TGCGCCAGCACCTCACAGGGGGGAGGACCCCTCCACTTT

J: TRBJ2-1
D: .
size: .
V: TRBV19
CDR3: CASSDSSGAKKFF
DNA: TGTGCCAGTAGTGATAGTTCGGGGGCGAAGAAGTTCTTC

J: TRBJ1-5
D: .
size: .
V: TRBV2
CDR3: CASSEALRGGQPQHF
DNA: TGTGCCAGCAGTGAAGCGCTTCGGGGGGGGCAGCCCCAGCATTTT

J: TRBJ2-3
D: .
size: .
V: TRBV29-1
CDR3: CSVGVLDTQYF
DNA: TGCAGCGTTGGAGTACTCGATACGCAGTATTTT

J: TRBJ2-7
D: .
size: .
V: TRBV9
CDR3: CASSSQGRGTYEQYF
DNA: TGTGCCAGCAGCTCACAGGGGAGGGGGACCTACGAGCAGTACTTC

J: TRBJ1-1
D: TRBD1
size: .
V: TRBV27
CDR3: CASSRRDQGGVTEAFF
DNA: TGTGCCAGCAGCCGCCGGGACCAGGGGGGGGTCACTGAAGCTTTCTTT

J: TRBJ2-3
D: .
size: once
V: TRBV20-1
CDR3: CSASWGTRTDTQYF
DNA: TGCAGTGCTAGTTGGGGAACGCGCACAGATACGCAGTATTTT

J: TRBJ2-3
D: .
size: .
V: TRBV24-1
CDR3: CATRSTDTQYF
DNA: TGTGCCACCAGGAGCACAGATACGCAGTATTTT

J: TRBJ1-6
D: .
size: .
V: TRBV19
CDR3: CASTPRGSYNSPLHF
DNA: TGTGCCAGTACCCCCCGGGGCTCCTATAATTCACCCCTCCACTTT

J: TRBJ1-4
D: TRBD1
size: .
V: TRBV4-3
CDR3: CASSTGQGASEKLFF
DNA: TGCGCCAGCAGCACTGGACAGGGGGCCAGTGAAAAACTGTTTTTT

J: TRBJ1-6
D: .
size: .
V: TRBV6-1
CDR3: CASSENGSSGSPLHF
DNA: TGTGCCAGCAGTGAAAACGGCTCATCGGGGTCACCCCTCCACTTT

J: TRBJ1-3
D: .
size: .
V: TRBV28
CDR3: CASSLSGGLGNTIYF
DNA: TGTGCCAGCAGTTTATCGGGGGGGCTTGGAAACACCATATATTTT

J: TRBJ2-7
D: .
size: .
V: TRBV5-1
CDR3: CASSLGQIDYEQYF
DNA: TGCGCCAGCAGCTTGGGACAGATAGACTACGAGCAGTACTTC

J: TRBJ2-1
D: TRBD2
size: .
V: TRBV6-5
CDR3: CASSQRGEQFF
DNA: TGTGCCAGCAGCCAGCGGGGGGAGCAGTTCTTC

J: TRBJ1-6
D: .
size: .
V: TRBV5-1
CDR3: CASSLGGNSPLHF
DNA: TGCGCCAGCAGCTTGGGAGGTAATTCACCCCTCCACTTT

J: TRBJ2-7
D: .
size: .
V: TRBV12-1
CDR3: CASSPRRSEQYF
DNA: TGTGCCAGCAGCCCCCGACGGAGCGAGCAGTACTTC

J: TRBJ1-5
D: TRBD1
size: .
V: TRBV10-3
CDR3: CAIKDRGLSNQPQHF
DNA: TGTGCCATAAAAGACAGGGGTTTGAGCAATCAGCCCCAGCATTTT

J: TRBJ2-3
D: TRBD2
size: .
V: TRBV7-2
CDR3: CASSPGTSGSTDTQYF
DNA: TGTGCCAGCAGCCCCGGGACTAGCGGCAGCACAGATACGCAGTATTTT

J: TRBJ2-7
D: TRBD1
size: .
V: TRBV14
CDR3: CASSLRDRASYEQYF
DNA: TGTGCCAGCAGCCTCCGGGACAGGGCGTCCTACGAGCAGTACTTC

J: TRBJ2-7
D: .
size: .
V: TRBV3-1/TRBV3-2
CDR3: CASSQGHRGTYEQYF
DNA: TGTGCCAGCAGCCAAGGGCACCGGGGTACCTACGAGCAGTACTTC

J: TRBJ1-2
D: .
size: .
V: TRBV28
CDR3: CASSSTGSVGGYTF
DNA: TGTGCCAGCAGTTCCACAGGGTCAGTGGGCGGCTACACCTTC

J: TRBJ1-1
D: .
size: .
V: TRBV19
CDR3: CASSLNWGANTEAFF
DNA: TGTGCCAGTAGTCTGAATTGGGGGGCGAACACTGAAGCTTTCTTT

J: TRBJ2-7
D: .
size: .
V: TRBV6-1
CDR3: CASSEEGYSAYEQYF
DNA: TGTGCCAGCAGTGAAGAGGGGTACTCTGCCTACGAGCAGTACTTC

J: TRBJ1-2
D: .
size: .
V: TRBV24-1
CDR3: CATSDPGAGGYTF
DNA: TGTGCCACCAGTGATCCTGGGGCAGGAGGCTACACCTTC

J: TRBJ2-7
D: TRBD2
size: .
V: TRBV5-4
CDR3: CASSSGLAGTSYEQYF
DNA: TGTGCCAGCAGCTCCGGACTAGCGGGGACCTCCTACGAGCAGTACTTC